At least ten counts were recorded for the clone carrying this T cell receptor (beta chain). Its antigen is not identified. Per the germline V gene, CDR1 is SEHNR and CDR2 is FQNEAQ (reference sequence). The V and J ends lost 5 bases and 6 bases, in that order; junction bases with no gene match: 10. This CDR3 contains 15 residues. This entry comes from a study of T-cell memory formation after mild COVID-19. Study as a whole: TCR clusters were largely donor specific.

In TCRdb, the 5' RACE reads were re-called with MiXCR into one record per CDR3 protein. The sample lists 150,000 to 200,000 distinct CDR3 sequences, 14% occurring once. Study observations and caveats: SARS-CoV-2 specificity of second-wave clones peaking day 37 was unconfirmed. CD4+ contracting clones were found mainly in CM and EM, and CD8+ ones in EMRA.

The chain is built from TRBV7-9 and TRBJ2-1; 7 bases map to TRBD2. The source is an adult woman who had mild COVID-19 (a few samples of this study predate the infection). Cell type and time point are not known. The sequenced material came from PBMCs or a T cell subset sorted from them (not recorded which). The CDR3 sequence is CASSVTSRESNEQFF. In DNA, the CDR3 is TGTGCCAGCAGCGTGACTAGCCGGGAGAGCAATGAGCAGTTCTTC.